The entry below gives a single T cell receptor beta chain sequence along with its context. The sample is drawn from a study of blood T cell repertoires in COVID-19. Study-level information: The analysed material was cDNA or gDNA that came from T cells, B-cell-depleted T cells, or PBMCs.

V was pared by 3 bases and J by 3 bases, with 6 bases of the junction left unmatched. This CDR3 has 16 amino acids. Germline values: CDR1 SGHDT, CDR2 YYEEEE. Original handling: Reference gene primer amplification in the assay estimated nucleated cell counts. Only in-frame clones appear in the TCRdb table, and some are missing; sequencing was by immunoSEQ multiplex PCR. V, J and clone size were drawn from that table, and D and trimming were deduced from the DNA. The data contain 100,000 to 150,000 clones, around 85% of them seen just once; the ten biggest clones take up under 3%. J is TRBJ1-4 and V is TRBV5-6, with TRBD1 matching 9 bases. Sequenced input: peripheral blood. This clonotype originated in a man in his fifties with acute or convalescent COVID-19. Written as DNA, the CDR3 is TGTGCCAGCAGCTCCCCCCGACAGGGGGCTAATGAAAAACTGTTTTTT. Amino acid sequence: CASSSPRQGANEKLFF.